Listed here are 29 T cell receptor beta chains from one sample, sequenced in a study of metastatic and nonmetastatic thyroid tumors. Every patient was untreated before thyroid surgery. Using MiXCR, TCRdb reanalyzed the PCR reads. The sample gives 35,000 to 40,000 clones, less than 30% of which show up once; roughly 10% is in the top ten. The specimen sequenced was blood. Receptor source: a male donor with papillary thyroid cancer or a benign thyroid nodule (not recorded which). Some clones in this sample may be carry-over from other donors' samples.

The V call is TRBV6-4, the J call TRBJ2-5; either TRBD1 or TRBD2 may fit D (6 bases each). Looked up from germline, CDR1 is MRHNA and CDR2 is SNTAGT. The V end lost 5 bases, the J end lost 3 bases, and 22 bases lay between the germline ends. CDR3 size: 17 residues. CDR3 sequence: CASSYWRDTGPEETQYF. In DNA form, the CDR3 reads TGTGCCAGCAGTTACTGGAGGGACACGGGGCCCGAAGAGACCCAGTACTTC.

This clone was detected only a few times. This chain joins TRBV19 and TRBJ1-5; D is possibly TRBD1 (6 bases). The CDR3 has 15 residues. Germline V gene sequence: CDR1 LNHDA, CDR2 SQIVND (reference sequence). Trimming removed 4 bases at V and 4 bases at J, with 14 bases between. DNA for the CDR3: TGTGCCAGTAGTACCACTTGGGACATAAATCAGCCCCAGCATTTT. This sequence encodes CASSTTWDINQPQHF.

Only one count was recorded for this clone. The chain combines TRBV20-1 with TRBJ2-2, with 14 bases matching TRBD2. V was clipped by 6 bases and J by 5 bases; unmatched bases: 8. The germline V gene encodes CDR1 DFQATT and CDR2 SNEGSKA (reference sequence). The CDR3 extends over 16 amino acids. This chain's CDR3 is CSAIPGLAGETGELFF. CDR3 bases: TGCAGTGCCATTCCGGGACTAGCGGGAGAAACCGGGGAGCTGTTTTTT.

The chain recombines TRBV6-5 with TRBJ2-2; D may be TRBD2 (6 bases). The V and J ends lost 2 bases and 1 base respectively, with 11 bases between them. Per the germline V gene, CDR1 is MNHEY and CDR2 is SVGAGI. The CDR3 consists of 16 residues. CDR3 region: CASSYARDWNTGELFF. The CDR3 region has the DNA TGTGCCAGCAGTTACGCCCGGGACTGGAACACCGGGGAGCTGTTTTTT.

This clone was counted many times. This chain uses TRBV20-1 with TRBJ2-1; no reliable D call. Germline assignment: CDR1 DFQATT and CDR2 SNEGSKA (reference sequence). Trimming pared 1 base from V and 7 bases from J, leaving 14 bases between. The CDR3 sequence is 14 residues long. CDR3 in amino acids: CSARGVTSGNEQFF. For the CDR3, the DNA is TGCAGTGCTAGAGGGGTAACCTCTGGTAATGAGCAGTTCTTC.

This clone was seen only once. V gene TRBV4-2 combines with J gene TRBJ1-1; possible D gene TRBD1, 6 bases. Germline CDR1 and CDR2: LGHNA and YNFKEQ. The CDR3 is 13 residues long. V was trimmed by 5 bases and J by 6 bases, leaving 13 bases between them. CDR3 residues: CASSSQGKAEAFF. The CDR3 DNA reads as TGTGCCAGCAGCTCACAGGGTAAGGCTGAAGCTTTCTTT.

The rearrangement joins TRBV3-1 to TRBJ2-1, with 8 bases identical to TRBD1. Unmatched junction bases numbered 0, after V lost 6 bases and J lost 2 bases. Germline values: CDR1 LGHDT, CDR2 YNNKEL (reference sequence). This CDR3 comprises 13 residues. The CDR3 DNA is TGTGCCAGCAGACAGGGGGCCTACAATGAGCAGTTCTTC. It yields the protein CASRQGAYNEQFF.

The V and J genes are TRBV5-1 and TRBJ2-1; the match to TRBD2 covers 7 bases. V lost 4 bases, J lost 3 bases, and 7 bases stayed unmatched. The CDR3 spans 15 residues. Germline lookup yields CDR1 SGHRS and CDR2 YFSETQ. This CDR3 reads CASSASGTFYNEQFF. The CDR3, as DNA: TGCGCCAGCAGCGCTAGCGGTACCTTCTACAATGAGCAGTTCTTC.

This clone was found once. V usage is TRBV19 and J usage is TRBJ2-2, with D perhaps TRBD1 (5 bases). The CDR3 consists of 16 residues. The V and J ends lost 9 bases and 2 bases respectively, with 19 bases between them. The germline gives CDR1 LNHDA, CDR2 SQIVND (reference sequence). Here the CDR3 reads CASHKSRVPNTGELFF. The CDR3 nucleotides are TGTGCCAGCCATAAGTCCAGGGTCCCCAACACCGGGGAGCTGTTTTTT.

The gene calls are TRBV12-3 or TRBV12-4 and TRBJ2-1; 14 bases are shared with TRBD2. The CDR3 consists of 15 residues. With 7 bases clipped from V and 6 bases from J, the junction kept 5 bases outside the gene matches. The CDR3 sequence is CASNPGTSGSNEQFF. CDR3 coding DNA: TGTGCCAGCAACCCCGGGACTAGCGGGAGCAATGAGCAGTTCTTC.

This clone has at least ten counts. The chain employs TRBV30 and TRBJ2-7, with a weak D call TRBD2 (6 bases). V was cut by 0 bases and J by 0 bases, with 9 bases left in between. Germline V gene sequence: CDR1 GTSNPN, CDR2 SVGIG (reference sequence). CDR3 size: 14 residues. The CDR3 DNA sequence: TGTGCCTGGAGTGTACGGAGGGTCTCCTACGAGCAGTACTTC. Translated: CAWSVRRVSYEQYF.

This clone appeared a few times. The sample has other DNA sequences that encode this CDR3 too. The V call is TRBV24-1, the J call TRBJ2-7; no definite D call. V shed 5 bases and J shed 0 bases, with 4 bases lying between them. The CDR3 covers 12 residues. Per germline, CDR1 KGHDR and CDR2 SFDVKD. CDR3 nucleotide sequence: TGTGCCACCAGTGCAGGCTCCTACGAGCAGTACTTC. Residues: CATSAGSYEQYF.

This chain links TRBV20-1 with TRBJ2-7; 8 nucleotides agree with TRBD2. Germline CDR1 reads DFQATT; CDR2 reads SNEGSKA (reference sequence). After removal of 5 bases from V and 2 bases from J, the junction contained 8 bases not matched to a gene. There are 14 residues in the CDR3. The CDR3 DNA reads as TGCAGTGCTCCCCGAGCGGGAGAAGCCTACGAGCAGTACTTC. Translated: CSAPRAGEAYEQYF.

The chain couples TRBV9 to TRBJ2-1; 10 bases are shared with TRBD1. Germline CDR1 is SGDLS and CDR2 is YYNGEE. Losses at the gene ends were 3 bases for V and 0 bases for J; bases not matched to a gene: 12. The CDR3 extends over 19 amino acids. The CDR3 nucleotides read TGTGCCAGCAGCGCGTCGCCTCCGGACAGGGGGGTCTCCTACAATGAGCAGTTCTTC. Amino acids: CASSASPPDRGVSYNEQFF. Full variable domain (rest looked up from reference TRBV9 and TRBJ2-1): DSGVTQTPKHLITATGQRVTLRCSPRSGDLSVYWYQQSLDQGLQFLIQYYNGEERAKGNILERFSAQQFPDLHSELNLSSLELGDSALYFCASSASPPDRGVSYNEQFFGPGTRLTVL.

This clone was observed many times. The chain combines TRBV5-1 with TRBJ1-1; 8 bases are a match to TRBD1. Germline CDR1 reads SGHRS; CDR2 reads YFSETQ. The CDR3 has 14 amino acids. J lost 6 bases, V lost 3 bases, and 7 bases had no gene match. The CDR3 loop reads CASSSKTGDAEAFF. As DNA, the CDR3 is TGCGCCAGCAGCTCCAAGACAGGGGATGCTGAAGCTTTCTTT.

The CDR3 protein is CASSTDRPASPLHF. The DNA for the CDR3 is TGTGCCAGCAGTACTGACAGGCCCGCTTCACCCCTCCACTTT. The chain recombines TRBV6-5 with TRBJ1-6; a weak D match, TRBD1 (6 bases). V lost 5 bases, J lost 9 bases, and 14 bases lay in between. Germline lookup yields CDR1 MNHEY and CDR2 SVGAGI. The CDR3 has 14 residues.

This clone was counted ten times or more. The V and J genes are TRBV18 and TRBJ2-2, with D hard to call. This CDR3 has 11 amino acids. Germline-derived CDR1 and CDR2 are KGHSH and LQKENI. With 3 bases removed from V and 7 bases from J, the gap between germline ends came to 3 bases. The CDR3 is CASSPDGELFF. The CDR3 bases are TGTGCCAGCTCACCTGACGGGGAGCTGTTTTTT.

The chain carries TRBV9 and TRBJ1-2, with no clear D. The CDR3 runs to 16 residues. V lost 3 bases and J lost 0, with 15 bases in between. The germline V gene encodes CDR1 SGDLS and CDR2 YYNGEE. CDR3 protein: CASSARNRGSNYGYTF. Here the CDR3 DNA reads TGTGCCAGCAGCGCCCGGAACAGAGGTTCTAACTATGGCTACACCTTC.

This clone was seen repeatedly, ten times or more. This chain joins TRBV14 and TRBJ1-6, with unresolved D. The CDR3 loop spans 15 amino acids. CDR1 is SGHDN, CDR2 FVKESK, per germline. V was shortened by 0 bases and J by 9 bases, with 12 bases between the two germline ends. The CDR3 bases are TGTGCCAGCAGCCAAGAATCCGGCTTGAGTTCACCCCTCCACTTT. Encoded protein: CASSQESGLSSPLHF.

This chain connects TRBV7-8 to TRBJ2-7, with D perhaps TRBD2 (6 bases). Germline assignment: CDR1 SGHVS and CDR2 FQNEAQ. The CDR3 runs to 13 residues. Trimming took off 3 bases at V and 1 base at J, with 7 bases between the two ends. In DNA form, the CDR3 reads TGTGCCAGCAGCTTGGCGGGGTCCTACGAGCAGTACTTC. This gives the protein CASSLAGSYEQYF.

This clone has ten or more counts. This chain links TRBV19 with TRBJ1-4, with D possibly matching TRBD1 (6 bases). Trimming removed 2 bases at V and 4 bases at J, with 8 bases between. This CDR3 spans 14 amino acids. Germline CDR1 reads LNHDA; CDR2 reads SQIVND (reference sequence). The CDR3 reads CASSIRTDNEKLFF. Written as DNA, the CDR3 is TGTGCCAGTAGTATACGGACAGATAATGAAAAACTGTTTTTT.

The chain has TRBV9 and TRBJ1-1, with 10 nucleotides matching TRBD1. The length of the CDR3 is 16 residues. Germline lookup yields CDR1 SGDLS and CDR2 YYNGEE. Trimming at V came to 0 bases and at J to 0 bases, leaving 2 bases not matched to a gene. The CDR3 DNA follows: TGTGCCAGCAGCGTAGGGACAGGGGGTATGAACACTGAAGCTTTCTTT. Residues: CASSVGTGGMNTEAFF.

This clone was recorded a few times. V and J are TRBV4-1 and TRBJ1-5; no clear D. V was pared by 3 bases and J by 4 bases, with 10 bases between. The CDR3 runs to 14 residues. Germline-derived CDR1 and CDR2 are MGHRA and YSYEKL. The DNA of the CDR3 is TGCGCCAGCAGCCAGACGGGAACAAATCAGCCCCAGCATTTT. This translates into CASSQTGTNQPQHF.

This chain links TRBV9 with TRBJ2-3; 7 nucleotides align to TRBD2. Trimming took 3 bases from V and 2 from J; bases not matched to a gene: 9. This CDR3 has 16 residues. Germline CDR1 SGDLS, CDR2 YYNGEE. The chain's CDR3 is CASSASSGGYTDTQYF. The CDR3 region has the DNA TGTGCCAGCAGCGCAAGTTCCGGGGGGTACACAGATACGCAGTATTTT.

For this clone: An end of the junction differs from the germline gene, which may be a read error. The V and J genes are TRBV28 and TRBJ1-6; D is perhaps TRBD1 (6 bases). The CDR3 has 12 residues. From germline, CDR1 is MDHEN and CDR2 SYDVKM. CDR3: CVSIGQSSPLHF. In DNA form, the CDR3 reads TGTGTCAGCATAGGACAGAGTTCACCCCTCCACTTT.

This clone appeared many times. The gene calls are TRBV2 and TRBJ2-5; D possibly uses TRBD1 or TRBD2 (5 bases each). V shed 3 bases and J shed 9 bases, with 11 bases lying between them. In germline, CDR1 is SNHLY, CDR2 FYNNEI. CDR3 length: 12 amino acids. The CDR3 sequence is CASSEGDAPQYF. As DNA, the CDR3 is TGTGCCAGCAGTGAGGGGGACGCTCCCCAGTACTTC.

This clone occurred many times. CDR3 region: CSVGTDGEANYGYTF. The CDR3 DNA is TGCAGCGTTGGAACTGACGGGGAAGCTAACTATGGCTACACCTTC. The rearrangement uses TRBV29-1 and TRBJ1-2, with D uncertain. CDR3 length: 15 amino acids. With 4 bases removed from V and 0 bases from J, the gap between germline ends came to 15 bases. In germline, CDR1 is SQVTM, CDR2 ANQGSEA. Based on the CDR3 plus reference TRBV29-1 and TRBJ1-2, the full variable domain is SAVISQKPSRDICQRGTSLTIQCQVDSQVTMMFWYRQQPGQSLTLIATANQGSEATYESGFVIDKFPISRPNLTFSTLTVSNMSPEDSSIYLCSVGTDGEANYGYTFGSGTRLTVV.

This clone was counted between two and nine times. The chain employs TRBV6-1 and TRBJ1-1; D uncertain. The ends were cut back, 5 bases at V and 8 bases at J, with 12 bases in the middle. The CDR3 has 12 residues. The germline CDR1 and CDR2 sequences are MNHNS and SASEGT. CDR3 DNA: TGTGCCAGCAGTTCGGCCAGCAGGGAAGCTTTCTTT. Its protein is CASSSASREAFF.

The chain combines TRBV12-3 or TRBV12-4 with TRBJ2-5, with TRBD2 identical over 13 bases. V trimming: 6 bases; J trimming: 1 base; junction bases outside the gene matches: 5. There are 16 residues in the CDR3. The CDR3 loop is CASRRLAGGSQETQYF. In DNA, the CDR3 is TGTGCCAGCAGAAGACTAGCGGGAGGTTCCCAAGAGACCCAGTACTTC.